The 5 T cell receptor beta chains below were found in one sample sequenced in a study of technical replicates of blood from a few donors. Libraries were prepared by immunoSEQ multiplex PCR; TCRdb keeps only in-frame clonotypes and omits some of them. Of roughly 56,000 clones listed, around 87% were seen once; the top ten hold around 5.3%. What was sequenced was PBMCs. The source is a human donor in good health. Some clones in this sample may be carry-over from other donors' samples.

The CDR3 sequence is CASSQAPYEYTDTQYF. The CDR3 region has the DNA TGTGCCAGCAGCCAAGCACCCTACGAATACACAGATACGCAGTATTTT. This chain uses TRBV4-2 with TRBJ2-3; D not certain. CDR1 is LGHNA and CDR2 is YNFKEQ in the germline V gene. CDR3 length: 16 amino acids. V was shortened by 1 base and J by 2 bases, with 13 bases between the two germline ends.

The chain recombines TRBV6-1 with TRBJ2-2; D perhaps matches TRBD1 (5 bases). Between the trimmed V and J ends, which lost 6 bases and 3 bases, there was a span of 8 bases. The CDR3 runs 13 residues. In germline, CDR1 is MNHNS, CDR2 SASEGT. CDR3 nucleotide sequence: TGTGCCAGCAGCAGGGCCGACACCGGGGAGCTGTTTTTT. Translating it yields CASSRADTGELFF.

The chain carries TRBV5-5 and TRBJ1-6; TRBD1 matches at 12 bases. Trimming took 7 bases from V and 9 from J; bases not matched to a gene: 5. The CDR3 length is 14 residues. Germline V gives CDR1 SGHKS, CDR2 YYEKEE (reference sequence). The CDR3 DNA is TGTGCCAGCGGGACAGGGGGCGTCGTTTCACCCCTCCACTTT. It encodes CASGTGGVVSPLHF.

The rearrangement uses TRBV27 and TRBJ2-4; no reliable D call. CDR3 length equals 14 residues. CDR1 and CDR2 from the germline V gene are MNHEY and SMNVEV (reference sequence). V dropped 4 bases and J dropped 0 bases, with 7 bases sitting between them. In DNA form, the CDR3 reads TGTGCCAGCAGTTCTCTCGGAGCCAAAAACATTCAGTACTTC. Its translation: CASSSLGAKNIQYF.

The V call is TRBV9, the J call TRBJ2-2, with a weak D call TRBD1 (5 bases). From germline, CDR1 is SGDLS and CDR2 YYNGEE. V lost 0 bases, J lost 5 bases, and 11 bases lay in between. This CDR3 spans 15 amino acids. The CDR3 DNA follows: TGTGCCAGCAGCGTAGGGGGCAGGAGAACCGGGGAGCTGTTTTTT. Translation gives CASSVGGRRTGELFF.